These 32 T cell receptor beta chains share one sample of origin, sequenced in a study of beta chain features in type 1 diabetes (dated by TCRdb to the late 2010s). Study-wide findings and limitations: In all four CD4+ subsets, TCRB CDR3 length was moderately but significantly shorter in type 1 diabetes patients.

These receptors have no identified antigens. The library relied on the immunoSEQ multiplex PCR assay. The entire amount of isolated RNA was reverse transcribed using the High Capacity cDNA Reverse Transcription Kit, so the sequenced TCRB transcripts were expressed ones. TCRdb re-hosts the immuneACCESS table, in-frame sequences only. Its copies lack some clones; in the studies checked, an unresolved V gene accounts for under half of them, and the cause for the rest is not known. Recorded for this sample are a few hundred thousand clones; approximately 15% of them occurred a single time. The leading ten clones occupy 0.015% to 0.02% of the sample. Sequencing was carried out using naive CD4+ T cells from blood. This sample's cell subset or site label indicates: true naive CD4+ T cells. All receptors come from a man aged 30 to 45 with type 1 diabetes.

The chain employs TRBV11-2 and TRBJ1-5; 8 bases map to TRBD1. The CDR3 loop spans 14 amino acids. V lost 5 bases, J lost 7 bases, and 7 bases stayed unmatched. Germline lookup yields CDR1 SGHAT and CDR2 FQNNGV. CDR3 DNA: TGTGCCAGCAGCCCGGGACAGGTTGGACAGCCCCAGCATTTT. Its translation is CASSPGQVGQPQHF.

This clone has just one count. The chain combines TRBV2 with TRBJ1-2; 9 bases agree with TRBD1. The CDR3 loop spans 16 amino acids. Germline V gene lookup returns CDR1 SNHLY and CDR2 FYNNEI. Losses at the gene ends were 0 bases for V and 4 bases for J; bases not matched to a gene: 6. CDR3 in DNA: TGTGCCAGCAGTGAAGCTTTACAGGGGGCGGGCTATGGCTACACCTTC. Residues: CASSEALQGAGYGYTF.

This clone showed up just a few times. One end of the junction varies from germline; a read error may be responsible. The rearrangement uses TRBV7-9 and TRBJ2-7, with a possible D match to TRBD2 (6 bases). This CDR3 spans 13 amino acids. Germline V lookup: CDR1 SEHNR, CDR2 FQNEAQ (reference sequence). CDR3 bases: TGTGCCAGCAGCTTACCGGCCTCGAGGGACTGGAACTTC. Amino acid sequence: CASSLPASRDWNF.

There are a few counts of this clone. The rearrangement joins TRBV6-5 to TRBJ2-3; D is perhaps TRBD1 (6 bases). This CDR3 is built from 15 residues. The V gene lost 2 bases and the J gene lost 0 bases, with 9 bases spanning the gap. Germline CDR1 is MNHEY and CDR2 is SVGAGI. The chain's CDR3 is CASSYNRASTDTQYF. The CDR3 DNA sequence: TGTGCCAGCAGTTACAACAGGGCCAGCACAGATACGCAGTATTTT.

This clone was detected only a few times. The chain links TRBV19 to TRBJ2-3, with TRBD2 identical over 10 bases. This CDR3 is 19 amino acids long. Germline V gives CDR1 LNHDA, CDR2 SQIVND (reference sequence). The trim removed 4 bases at V and 2 bases at J, leaving 15 bases unmatched. The CDR3 DNA follows: TGTGCCAGTAGTAACCCCTCTCAAGCGGGAGGGCCGGTCACAGATACGCAGTATTTT. This sequence encodes CASSNPSQAGGPVTDTQYF. The full variable domain, with the rest looked up from reference TRBV19 and TRBJ2-3, is DGGITQSPKYLFRKEGQNVTLSCEQNLNHDAMYWYRQDPGQGLRLIYYSQIVNDFQKGDIAEGYSVSREKKESFPLTVTSAQKNPTAFYLCASSNPSQAGGPVTDTQYFGPGTRLTVL.

The rearrangement links TRBV19 to TRBJ1-5; D possibly corresponds to TRBD1 (6 bases). CDR3 size: 16 residues. Trimming took off 6 bases at V and 3 bases at J, with 18 bases between the two ends. Looked up from germline, CDR1 is LNHDA and CDR2 is SQIVND (reference sequence). The CDR3 DNA reads as TGTGCCAGTAGGCAGATTACGGGGGGCAACAATCAGCCCCAGCATTTT. It yields the protein CASRQITGGNNQPQHF.

This clone was seen a few times. The chain carries TRBV6-1 and TRBJ2-5, with D possibly being TRBD1 (5 bases). The ends were cut back, 5 bases at V and 5 bases at J, with 15 bases in the middle. Germline loops: CDR1 MNHNS, CDR2 SASEGT. The CDR3 extends over 14 amino acids. The CDR3 sequence is CASSIQGAWETQYF. Written as DNA, the CDR3 is TGTGCCAGCAGTATCCAGGGCGCCTGGGAGACCCAGTACTTC.

The chain links TRBV18 to TRBJ2-2; TRBD1 matches 8 bases. The CDR3 extends over 17 amino acids. Unmatched junction bases numbered 7, after V lost 0 bases and J lost 4 bases. Germline CDR1 and CDR2: KGHSH and LQKENI. The CDR3 DNA reads as TGTGCCAGCTCACCACCCAGGGGGCGTCCGGGCACCGGGGAGCTGTTTTTT. Translating it yields CASSPPRGRPGTGELFF.

The chain uses TRBV7-9 and TRBJ1-2; D unresolved. V was trimmed by 5 bases and J by 4 bases, leaving 11 bases between them. The length of the CDR3 is 13 residues. CDR1 SEHNR and CDR2 FQNEAQ come from the germline V gene (reference sequence). The CDR3 region is CASSPRSRYGYTF. CDR3 nucleotide sequence: TGTGCCAGCAGCCCGCGTTCCCGCTATGGCTACACCTTC.

Points on this clone: Different DNA sequences within this sample yield the same CDR3. The chain recombines TRBV19 with TRBJ1-5, with a tentative D call TRBD1 (6 bases). Trimming removed 4 bases from V and 4 bases from J, with 8 bases in between. This CDR3 has 13 amino acids. Germline V gene lookup returns CDR1 LNHDA and CDR2 SQIVND (reference sequence). The chain's CDR3 is CASSSQGNQPQHF. The CDR3 DNA follows: TGTGCCAGTAGTAGTCAGGGGAATCAGCCCCAGCATTTT.

The genes are TRBV10-3 and TRBJ1-6, with TRBD1 matching 8 bases. In germline, CDR1 is ENHRY, CDR2 SYGVKD. Trimming at V came to 4 bases and at J to 5 bases, leaving 4 bases not matched to a gene. The CDR3 extends over 15 amino acids. The CDR3 reads CAISALTGDNSPLHF. The CDR3 DNA is TGTGCCATCAGTGCGTTGACAGGGGATAATTCACCCCTCCACTTT.

V usage is TRBV25-1 and J usage is TRBJ2-1; 10 nucleotides line up with TRBD2. Unmatched junction bases numbered 7, after V lost 4 bases and J lost 1 base. The CDR3 runs 17 residues. Germline assignment: CDR1 MGHDK and CDR2 SYGVNS. CDR3: CASSVRAGGWSYNEQFF. The CDR3 DNA is TGTGCCAGCAGTGTTCGAGCGGGGGGGTGGTCCTACAATGAGCAGTTCTTC.

Only a few counts were recorded for this clone. CDR3 in amino acids: CASSKNQNTVETQYF. CDR3 nucleotides: TGTGCCAGCAGCAAAAACCAGAATACAGTGGAGACCCAGTACTTC. The rearrangement joins TRBV14 to TRBJ2-5; D unclear. The CDR3 extends over 15 amino acids. Germline V lookup: CDR1 SGHDN, CDR2 FVKESK. Trimming removed 5 bases from V and 5 bases from J, with 18 bases in between.

This chain connects TRBV30 to TRBJ2-1, with TRBD2 as a possible D gene (7 bases). CDR3 length: 14 amino acids. Trimming took 3 bases from V and 8 from J, leaving 17 bases between them. The germline V gene encodes CDR1 GTSNPN and CDR2 SVGIG (reference sequence). For the CDR3, the DNA is TGTGCCTGGAGGGCCGACCGGGGGGCAGATGAGCAGTTCTTC. Translated, it gives CAWRADRGADEQFF.

The rearrangement uses TRBV25-1 and TRBJ1-1; D is possibly TRBD1 (6 bases). V gave up 3 bases and J gave up 4 bases, with 9 bases separating them. There are 13 residues in the CDR3. In germline, CDR1 is MGHDK, CDR2 SYGVNS. DNA for the CDR3: TGTGCCAGCAGTGAGAGCAGGGGCACTGAAGCTTTCTTT. Encoded protein: CASSESRGTEAFF.

The table lists this clone with a few counts. The rearrangement uses TRBV28 and TRBJ2-1; TRBD1 is a possible D gene (6 bases). Trimming took 4 bases from V and 5 from J, leaving 12 bases between them. Germline lookup yields CDR1 MDHEN and CDR2 SYDVKM. CDR3 length: 14 amino acids. CDR3: CASSSSGTNNEQFF. CDR3 nucleotides: TGTGCCAGCAGTTCTTCCGGGACAAACAATGAGCAGTTCTTC.

This clone was detected only a few times. The chain recombines TRBV25-1 with TRBJ2-2; 13 positions agree with TRBD2. V gave up 2 bases and J gave up 6 bases; unmatched junction bases: 3. This CDR3 spans 16 amino acids. Germline V gene data show CDR1 as MGHDK and CDR2 as SYGVNS. CDR3 amino acids: CASSELLAGGAGELFF. The DNA for the CDR3 is TGTGCCAGCAGTGAACTACTAGCGGGGGGGGCCGGGGAGCTGTTTTTT. The variable domain in full, completed from reference TRBV25-1 and TRBJ2-2, reads EADIYQTPRYLVIGTGKKITLECSQTMGHDKMYWYQQDPGMELHLIHYSYGVNSTEKGDLSSESTVSRIRTEHFPLTLESARPSHTSQYLCASSELLAGGAGELFFGEGSRLTVL.

V and J are TRBV2 and TRBJ2-2; TRBD1 is a possible D gene (6 bases). Germline CDR1 is SNHLY and CDR2 is FYNNEI. The CDR3 extends over 14 amino acids. V gave up 8 bases and J gave up 3 bases, with 13 bases separating them. This chain's CDR3 is CASGAGAYTGELFF. The CDR3 nucleotides read TGTGCCAGCGGGGCAGGGGCTTACACCGGGGAGCTGTTTTTT.

This clone has a handful of counts. This chain joins TRBV19 and TRBJ1-4; the D is unclear. From germline, CDR1 is LNHDA and CDR2 SQIVND (reference sequence). V was shortened by 5 bases and J by 11 bases, with 21 bases between the two germline ends. The CDR3 is 15 residues long. DNA of the CDR3: TGTGCCAGTAGTGAGACGGGAGCACCCCTTGGGAAACTGTTTTTT. Its translation: CASSETGAPLGKLFF.

This clone has a handful of counts. The chain combines TRBV29-1 with TRBJ2-1, with D maybe TRBD1 (6 bases). This CDR3 is 15 amino acids long. The germline V gene has CDR1 SQVTM and CDR2 ANQGSEA. V lost 4 bases, J lost 10 bases, and 23 bases lay in between. CDR3 bases: TGCAGCGTTGGACCAGGGGAAAGTCTAATTTGGGAGCAGTTCTTC. Residues: CSVGPGESLIWEQFF.

The V and J genes are TRBV7-8 and TRBJ2-3; 8 nucleotides line up with TRBD1. The ends lost 1 base at V and 4 bases at J; junction bases unmatched: 1. The CDR3 has 14 residues. Germline CDR1 is SGHVS and CDR2 is FQNEAQ. CDR3 residues: CASSLDRGADTQYF. CDR3 DNA: TGTGCCAGCAGCTTAGACAGGGGGGCAGATACGCAGTATTTT.

A few counts support this clone. The chain couples TRBV2 to TRBJ2-3, with 7 positions matching TRBD2. Germline CDR1 is SNHLY and CDR2 is FYNNEI. The CDR3 is 14 residues long. Trimming at V came to 8 bases and at J to 4 bases, leaving 9 bases not matched to a gene. For the CDR3, the DNA is TGTGCCAGCCAACTCCAACGGGGGGCAGATACGCAGTATTTT. Translated: CASQLQRGADTQYF. Full variable domain (rest looked up from reference TRBV2 and TRBJ2-3): EPEVTQTPSHQVTQMGQEVILRCVPISNHLYFYWYRQILGQKVEFLVSFYNNEISEKSEIFDDQFSVERPDGSNFTLKIRSTKLEDSAMYFCASQLQRGADTQYFGPGTRLTVL.

The J gene is TRBJ1-5, the V gene TRBV6-5; 7 bases map to TRBD1. Looked up from germline, CDR1 is MNHEY and CDR2 is SVGAGI. This CDR3 region has 13 residues. Losses at the gene ends were 0 bases for V and 9 bases for J; bases not matched to a gene: 2. The CDR3 coding sequence is TGTGCCAGCAGTTACTCGACAGGGCTGCCCCAGCATTTT. It yields the protein CASSYSTGLPQHF.

This clone has only a few counts. The chain joins TRBV7-9 to TRBJ2-5; 8 positions match TRBD1. The V and J ends lost 3 bases and 5 bases, in that order; junction bases with no gene match: 14. Germline lookup yields CDR1 SEHNR and CDR2 FQNEAQ (reference sequence). The CDR3 extends over 17 amino acids. The CDR3 nucleotides are TGTGCCAGCAGCTTCTACTCCGGGACAGGCTCAACGGAGACCCAGTACTTC. Translation gives CASSFYSGTGSTETQYF. Drawing the rest from reference TRBV7-9 and TRBJ2-5, the complete variable domain is DTGVSQNPRHKITKRGQNVTFRCDPISEHNRLYWYRQTLGQGPEFLTYFQNEAQLEKSRLLSDRFSAERPKGSFSTLEIQRTEQGDSAMYLCASSFYSGTGSTETQYFGPGTRLLVL.

This clone was found a few times. The V gene is TRBV6-5, the J gene TRBJ2-5, with 7 bases aligning to TRBD1. J was trimmed by 3 bases and V by 2 bases; bases with no gene match: 6. Per the germline V gene, CDR1 is MNHEY and CDR2 is SVGAGI. This CDR3 region has 15 residues. The CDR3 DNA sequence: TGTGCCAGCAGTTACAACCCCGGGACAGAAGAGACCCAGTACTTC. Amino acid sequence: CASSYNPGTEETQYF.

Comments on this clone: Germline is not matched at one junction end, which may reflect a read error. The chain is built from TRBV7-7 and TRBJ2-6; D possibly corresponds to TRBD2 (6 bases). Germline-derived CDR1 and CDR2 are SSHAT and FNYEAQ (reference sequence). The CDR3 spans 17 residues. CDR3 residues: CASSLAVGVSGANVLTF. For the CDR3, the DNA is TGTGCTAGCAGCTTAGCGGTGGGAGTCTCTGGGGCCAACGTCCTGACTTTC.

This clone was counted only a few times. The chain couples TRBV11-3 to TRBJ1-1; a weak D match, TRBD1 (5 bases). This CDR3 is built from 13 residues. Per germline, CDR1 SGHNT and CDR2 YENEEA. Trimming left V 6 bases short and J 4 bases short, with 12 bases between. The CDR3 DNA sequence: TGTGCCAGCAGTCTAGTGGGGGGCACTGAAGCTTTCTTT. Translation gives CASSLVGGTEAFF.

This clone occurred a few times. This chain connects TRBV12-5 to TRBJ1-2; D remains unclear. Trimming left V 4 bases short and J 0 bases short, with 6 bases between. There are 13 residues in the CDR3. Germline CDR1 is LGHNT and CDR2 is FRNRAP. The CDR3 coding sequence is TGTGCTAGTGGTTCCACAGCTAACTATGGCTACACCTTC. It translates to CASGSTANYGYTF. The whole variable domain, filled in from reference TRBV12-5 and TRBJ1-2, reads DARVTQTPRHKVTEMGQEVTMRCQPILGHNTVFWYRQTMMQGLELLAYFRNRAPLDDSGMPKDRFSAEMPDATLATLKIQPSEPRDSAVYFCASGSTANYGYTFGSGTRLTVV.

The rearrangement links TRBV2 to TRBJ1-5; no reliable D call. This CDR3 is 13 amino acids long. From germline, CDR1 is SNHLY and CDR2 FYNNEI. V lost 7 bases to trimming and J lost 3 bases, with 10 bases between them. The CDR3 coding sequence is TGTGCCAGCACAGTGTCCACCAATCAGCCCCAGCATTTT. Translation: CASTVSTNQPQHF.

This clone showed up just a few times. This chain uses TRBV6-1 with TRBJ1-4, with D uncertain. The germline V and J ends were trimmed by 1 base and 10 bases, with 13 bases remaining between them. Germline values: CDR1 MNHNS, CDR2 SASEGT. The CDR3 is made up of 14 amino acids. The CDR3 DNA reads as TGTGCCAGCAGTGAAGGAGGGAGGACGACAAAACTGTTTTTT. It codes for CASSEGGRTTKLFF.

This clone has just a few counts. V usage is TRBV5-4 and J usage is TRBJ1-1; a possible D gene is TRBD1 (5 bases). The CDR3 has 14 amino acids. V was cut by 4 bases and J by 4 bases, with 14 bases left in between. Germline V gives CDR1 SGHNT, CDR2 YYREEE (reference sequence). In nucleotides, the CDR3 is TGTGCCAGCAGCCCGCAGGGCTGGGGCACTGAAGCTTTCTTT. Protein: CASSPQGWGTEAFF.

The rearrangement links TRBV6-1 to TRBJ1-3, with 7 bases that match TRBD1. V gave up 1 base and J gave up 0 bases; unmatched junction bases: 9. The germline V gene has CDR1 MNHNS and CDR2 SASEGT. This CDR3 has 18 amino acids. In DNA, the CDR3 is TGTGCCAGCAGTGAAGACTTGACAGGGACCGGCTCTGGAAACACCATATATTTT. This gives the protein CASSEDLTGTGSGNTIYF.